This TCR beta chain came from a study of PD-1 blockade in classical Hodgkin lymphoma (dated by TCRdb to 2019 to 2021). About the investigation overall: Nivolumab dosing was 3 mg/kg intravenously every 2 weeks, continuing until either disease progression or unacceptable toxicity. The study used CyTOF and TCR beta sequencing to define a peripheral blood immune signature of response to PD-1 blockade in classical Hodgkin lymphoma.

The investigation overall reported the following: The study was restricted to a single clinical trial cohort, and the causes of repertoire differences, possibly disease activity or prior therapy, were left undefined. Patients starting nivolumab less than 1 year after ASCT had lower diversity and were excluded from later analyses to avoid confounding by immune reconstitution. Among trial patients, those achieving complete response had baseline diversity similar to that of newly diagnosed patients, while diversity was significantly lower in partial responders and progressors. A significant rise by C4D1 was seen in CD4+ but not CD8+ TCR diversity (p=0.0027 vs p=0.16), with the rise being most apparent in complete responders (p=0.02). Baseline TCR diversity was reported as lower in newly diagnosed patients than in healthy donors, and lower still in relapsed/refractory patients.

Genomic DNA was extracted with the Qiagen DNeasy kit from unsorted PBMCs and from negatively selected CD4+ and CD8+ fractions. TCR beta CDR3 regions were subjected to amplification by immunoSEQ multiplex PCR with primers that anneal to V and J segments. A synthetic immune receptor repertoire was used to minimize amplification bias, and any remaining bias was removed computationally after sequencing. The published analysis was carried out like this. Repertoire diversity was quantified as the Shannon entropy index using custom Python scripts. The unsorted, CD4+ and CD8+ repertoires were each analyzed separately, with the exception of combined analyses, where CD4+ and CD8+ sequences were merged in silico. Clonal expansion was defined as a frequency increase of at least 2-fold after treatment compared with C1D1, and clones undetected at baseline were assigned a pseudocount of 0.5. Singleton clones were defined as clones with 0 or 1 copy at C1D1, and non-singleton clones were defined as clones with 2 or more copies. Clones expanded in unsorted samples were labelled as CD4+, CD8+ or unknown by matching protein sequences in sorted samples from the same patient. Wilcoxon tests were applied to paired samples to test diversity changes from C1D1 to C4D1. The source is immuneACCESS, and TCRdb retained only in-frame sequences with V and J called. Part of the clones is not carried over; for the studies checked, unresolved V genes explain less than half of this, and the remainder is unexplained. V and J calls and clone size come straight from that table; D and trimming were deduced from the DNA. This sample lists 30,000 to 45,000 clones; almost 70% were detected once. The biggest ten clones account for around 14% of the sample.

There are a few counts of this clone. The antigen this receptor binds is unknown. Nothing much larger sits one base from this clone, and base qualities are not available. The time point label for this specimen denotes: cycle 2 day 1 (C2D1) of nivolumab. Relapse after autologous stem cell transplantation had occurred in all trial patients, and cohorts A, B and C were distinguished by prior brentuximab vedotin exposure. The trial cohort included 55 to 65 patients with relapsed/refractory classical Hodgkin lymphoma, and each patient had a best overall response of complete response, partial response or progressive disease. In the multi-cohort phase II CheckMate 205 trial, trial patients received single-agent nivolumab. An independent review committee assessed best overall response by applying the 2007 International Working Group response criteria. Trial PBMCs were obtained immediately prior to nivolumab initiation (C1D1) and on therapy at cycle 2 day 1 and cycle 4 day 1. After peripheral blood was drawn into 8 mL Vacutainer Cell Preparation Tubes, PBMCs were isolated by centrifugation and then cryopreserved.

Inclusive of the bounding cysteine and phenylalanine, the CDR3 is 16 residues long. Only the CDR3 DNA is retained, 48 bases long and in frame from the first base. CDR1 and CDR2 are read off the germline V gene as KGHSH and LQKENI. Relative to germline, V is 3 bases shorter and J is 3 bases shorter, with 17 bases between their ends. The TCR sequence derives from a human donor with classical Hodgkin lymphoma. The starting material was peripheral blood mononuclear cells (PBMCs), obtained before the second cycle of nivolumab. The rearrangement joined TRBV18 to TRBJ1-1; TRBD1 is a weak D gene call, 5 bases matching. The CDR3 has the sequence CASSPVRPQGYTEAFF. The bases are TGTGCCAGCTCACCGGTACGCCCCCAGGGATACACTGAAGCTTTCTTT. The variable domain in full, with residues beyond the CDR3 obtained from the reference TRBV18 and TRBJ1-1 genes, is NAGVMQNPRHLVRRRGQEARLRCSPMKGHSHVYWYRQLPEEGLKFMVYLQKENIIDESGMPKERFSAEFPKEGPSILRIQQVVRGDSAAYFCASSPVRPQGYTEAFFGQGTRLTVV.